This T cell receptor (beta chain) stems from a study of blood T cell repertoires in COVID-19. Turning to the study itself: Samples of COVID-19 (acute and convalescent) were obtained from the United States, Italy and Spain.

This CDR3 has 17 amino acids. Trimming stripped 0 bases from V and 3 bases from J, with 15 bases between. Looked up from germline, CDR1 is MGHRA and CDR2 is YSYEKL. The method was immunoSEQ multiplex PCR; TCRdb's version includes in-frame clones alone and lacks a portion of them. The sample yields about 480,000 clones, roughly 90% seen once. The V and J genes are TRBV4-1 and TRBJ2-1, with D possibly matching TRBD2 (6 bases). Sequencing was carried out using PBMCs or T cells enriched from blood (not recorded which). The clonotype was recovered from a woman aged 40 to 50 who had recovered from COVID-19. DNA for the CDR3: TGCGCCAGCAGCCAAGATCGGGGGATTAAGAGCTACAATGAGCAGTTCTTC. It specifies CASSQDRGIKSYNEQFF.